This passage covers 26 T cell receptor beta chains from one sample sequenced in a study of T cell changes during pregnancy in multiple sclerosis. Method: immunoSEQ multiplex PCR; TCRdb's copy keeps in-frame clones and lacks some. This sample has 130,000 or so clones; about 93% occur once, and the top ten carry approximately 6.2%. Sequenced material: peripheral blood, taken before pregnancy. These receptors came from a female donor with multiple sclerosis, enrolled in a pregnancy study.

This chain connects TRBV5-4 to TRBJ2-5; 7 bases match TRBD2. The V and J ends lost 1 base and 5 bases, in that order; junction bases with no gene match: 5. The germline gives CDR1 SGHNT, CDR2 YYREEE (reference sequence). The CDR3 contains 14 residues. DNA for the CDR3: TGTGCCAGCAGCTTGTGGGAGGGATCGGAGACCCAGTACTTC. It is translated as CASSLWEGSETQYF.

This clone was picked up a small number of times. The gene calls are TRBV4-2 and TRBJ1-2, with D maybe TRBD1 (6 bases). In germline, CDR1 is LGHNA, CDR2 YNFKEQ. The CDR3 runs 14 residues. The V and J ends lost 0 bases and 8 bases respectively, with 13 bases between them. In nucleotides, the CDR3 is TGTGCCAGCAGCCAAGAAGGGGCAGGGGAAGGCTACACCTTC. It specifies CASSQEGAGEGYTF.

The chain employs TRBV28 and TRBJ2-6, with 7 bases matching TRBD2. V shed 6 bases, J shed 2 bases, and the junction held 4 bases outside the gene matches. The CDR3 length is 15 residues. Germline CDR1 reads MDHEN; CDR2 reads SYDVKM. The CDR3 DNA reads as TGTGCCAGCAGCCTCAGCGGGACTGGGGCCAACGTCCTGACTTTC. Protein sequence: CASSLSGTGANVLTF. The full variable domain, its missing parts supplied by reference TRBV28 and TRBJ2-6, is DVKVTQSSRYLVKRTGEKVFLECVQDMDHENMFWYRQDPGLGLRLIYFSYDVKMKEKGDIPEGYSVSREKKERFSLILESASTNQTSMYLCASSLSGTGANVLTFGAGSRLTVL.

The CDR3 DNA reads as TGTGCCAGCAGTTTATGGGGAGGACTAGCGGCCCCTGAGCAGTTCTTC. Its translation is CASSLWGGLAAPEQFF. This sequence joins TRBV28 and TRBJ2-1; 10 nucleotides line up with TRBD2. The CDR3 is 16 amino acids. V was clipped by 0 bases and J by 9 bases; unmatched bases: 8. Germline CDR1 MDHEN, CDR2 SYDVKM. Filled out from reference TRBV28 and TRBJ2-1, the complete variable domain reads DVKVTQSSRYLVKRTGEKVFLECVQDMDHENMFWYRQDPGLGLRLIYFSYDVKMKEKGDIPEGYSVSREKKERFSLILESASTNQTSMYLCASSLWGGLAAPEQFFGPGTRLTVL.

V is TRBV5-6 and J is TRBJ2-2, with a tentative D call TRBD1 (5 bases). The CDR3 runs 13 residues. Germline values: CDR1 SGHDT, CDR2 YYEEEE. Trimming pared 5 bases from V and 7 bases from J, leaving 12 bases between. The CDR3 DNA sequence: TGTGCCAGCAGTCGTGACAGCCGCGGGGAGCTGTTTTTT. Protein product: CASSRDSRGELFF.

This sequence joins TRBV7-9 and TRBJ2-2; D uncertain. Per germline, CDR1 SEHNR and CDR2 FQNEAQ (reference sequence). V lost 3 bases, J lost 9 bases, and 8 bases lay in between. This CDR3 spans 12 amino acids. CDR3 sequence reads: CASSFQVRELFF. The DNA of the CDR3 is TGTGCCAGCAGCTTCCAGGTCAGGGAGCTGTTTTTT.

This clone was counted a single time. The chain joins TRBV28 to TRBJ1-5; 9 bases match TRBD1. CDR3 length equals 15 residues. Per germline, CDR1 MDHEN and CDR2 SYDVKM. The J segment lost 6 bases and the V segment lost 6 bases, leaving 9 bases of the junction unmatched. CDR3 amino acids: CASREQGADFQPQHF. CDR3 DNA: TGTGCCAGCAGGGAACAGGGGGCAGATTTTCAGCCCCAGCATTTT.

This clone was counted a single time. V gene TRBV6-1 combines with J gene TRBJ1-2; TRBD1 aligns across 9 bases. The CDR3 consists of 15 residues. Germline CDR1 is MNHNS and CDR2 is SASEGT. Unmatched junction bases numbered 10, after V lost 5 bases and J lost 6 bases. The CDR3 DNA follows: TGTGCCAGCAGTCTTGTCCGGGACAGGGACCATGGCTACACCTTC. This translates into CASSLVRDRDHGYTF.

In its sample, this clone was seen a few times. The gene calls are TRBV2 and TRBJ1-1; 8 bases fit TRBD1. V trimming: 11 bases; J trimming: 6 bases; junction bases outside the gene matches: 14. Germline CDR1 reads SNHLY; CDR2 reads FYNNEI. The CDR3 has 14 amino acids. CDR3 region: CACRRGQGNPEAFF. For the CDR3, the DNA is TGTGCCTGTCGTCGAGGACAGGGAAACCCTGAAGCTTTCTTT.

This clone showed up just a few times. The chain has TRBV6-6 and TRBJ1-2, with 8 bases aligning to TRBD1. V trimming: 0 bases; J trimming: 1 base; junction bases outside the gene matches: 4. Germline V gene sequence: CDR1 MNHNY, CDR2 SVGAGI (reference sequence). The CDR3 spans 16 residues. This chain's CDR3 is CASSYSTRGRNYGYTF. The CDR3 nucleotides read TGTGCCAGCAGTTACTCGACCAGGGGGCGTAACTATGGCTACACCTTC.

The chain is built from TRBV6-1 and TRBJ1-3, with 7 positions matching TRBD1. The V and J ends lost 5 bases and 3 bases, in that order; junction bases with no gene match: 4. This CDR3 spans 14 amino acids. The V gene's germline CDR1 is MNHNS and CDR2 SASEGT. CDR3 protein: CASSSDRDGNTIYF. The CDR3 DNA reads TGTGCCAGCAGTAGTGACAGGGATGGAAACACCATATATTTT.

V and J are TRBV18 and TRBJ2-7, with 7 bases aligning to TRBD2. This CDR3 is built from 16 residues. The V segment lost 4 bases and the J segment 5 bases; nucleotides outside the gene matches: 14. Per the germline V gene, CDR1 is KGHSH and CDR2 is LQKENI. In nucleotides, the CDR3 is TGTGCCAGCTCACTTGTTCCGAAAAGCGGGACGGACGAGCAGTACTTC. Its protein is CASSLVPKSGTDEQYF.

The chain joins TRBV6-5 to TRBJ2-5; a weak D match, TRBD1 (6 bases). In germline, CDR1 is MNHEY, CDR2 SVGAGI. Trimming took off 6 bases at V and 5 bases at J, with 19 bases between the two ends. The CDR3 spans 15 residues. CDR3 nucleotide sequence: TGTGCCAGCAGCCGTCCGACAGGAACCATGGAGACCCAGTACTTC. Translation gives CASSRPTGTMETQYF.

This clone appeared a few times. The V call is TRBV30, the J call TRBJ1-1, with D tentatively TRBD1 (6 bases). The V end lost 0 bases, the J end lost 1 base, and 6 bases lay between the germline ends. Germline V gene lookup returns CDR1 GTSNPN and CDR2 SVGIG (reference sequence). The CDR3 extends over 13 amino acids. In DNA form, the CDR3 reads TGTGCCTGGAGTGTACAGGGGAACACTGAAGCTTTCTTT. As protein: CAWSVQGNTEAFF.

The rearrangement links TRBV5-6 to TRBJ2-7; D is unresolved. Germline lookup yields CDR1 SGHDT and CDR2 YYEEEE. The CDR3 length is 15 residues. Trimming stripped 0 bases from V and 0 bases from J, with 10 bases between. The CDR3 DNA sequence: TGTGCCAGCAGCTTGGGGCCAGGCAGCTCCTACGAGCAGTACTTC. It yields the protein CASSLGPGSSYEQYF.

The rearrangement joins TRBV30 to TRBJ2-3; TRBD2 aligns across 11 bases. V was clipped by 4 bases and J by 2 bases; unmatched bases: 5. Germline-derived CDR1 and CDR2 are GTSNPN and SVGIG (reference sequence). There are 15 residues in the CDR3. CDR3 residues: CAWTLGLADTDTQYF. As DNA, the CDR3 is TGTGCCTGGACCCTGGGACTAGCGGACACAGATACGCAGTATTTT.

V usage is TRBV27 and J usage is TRBJ2-3; TRBD2 matches at 8 bases. After removal of 6 bases from V and 5 bases from J, the junction contained 13 bases not matched to a gene. CDR1 and CDR2 (germline): MNHEY, SMNVEV (reference sequence). This CDR3 has 16 residues. The CDR3 spells CASSRVTGTSKDTQYF. In DNA, the CDR3 is TGTGCCAGCAGCCGTGTAACCGGGACTAGTAAAGATACGCAGTATTTT.

The chain uses TRBV6-5 and TRBJ2-5, with 9 bases lining up with TRBD1. Germline trimming cut 5 bases from V and 6 bases from J; bases unmatched to any gene: 10. In germline, CDR1 is MNHEY, CDR2 SVGAGI. CDR3 length equals 15 residues. CDR3 DNA sequence: TGTGCCAGCAGTCCCCCGGGACAGGGAATGCAGACCCAGTACTTC. Its translation is CASSPPGQGMQTQYF.

The chain recombines TRBV6-1 with TRBJ2-5; 10 bases match TRBD1. After removal of 8 bases from V and 5 bases from J, the junction contained 8 bases not matched to a gene. The CDR3 spans 14 residues. The germline V gene encodes CDR1 MNHNS and CDR2 SASEGT. This CDR3 reads CASWRGQGQETQYF. CDR3 bases: TGTGCCAGCTGGCGGGGACAGGGGCAGGAGACCCAGTACTTC.

The chain is built from TRBV5-1 and TRBJ1-3; possible D gene TRBD1, 5 bases. With 0 bases removed from V and 1 base from J, the gap between germline ends came to 14 bases. The CDR3 is 17 amino acids. Germline-derived CDR1 and CDR2 are SGHRS and YFSETQ. The CDR3 DNA reads as TGCGCCAGCAGCTTGGCCGGTTCGGGGGGTTCTGGAAACACCATATATTTT. Translated, it gives CASSLAGSGGSGNTIYF. Looking up the rest from reference TRBV5-1 and TRBJ1-3 gives the full variable domain: KAGVTQTPRYLIKTRGQQVTLSCSPISGHRSVSWYQQTPGQGLQFLFEYFSETQRNKGNFPGRFSGRQFSNSRSEMNVSTLELGDSALYLCASSLAGSGGSGNTIYFGEGSWLTVV.

The rearrangement links TRBV28 to TRBJ2-3; tentative D call: TRBD2 (5 bases). Germline loops: CDR1 MDHEN, CDR2 SYDVKM. The CDR3 totals 13 residues. Trimming stripped 8 bases from V and 2 bases from J, with 11 bases between. This CDR3 is CASGDYFTDTQYF. CDR3 bases: TGTGCCAGCGGAGACTACTTCACAGATACGCAGTATTTT.

Here the CDR3 DNA reads TGTGCCAGCAGTTTATCTGCGGGATACACCGGGGAGCTGTTTTTT. Its protein is CASSLSAGYTGELFF. The chain joins TRBV28 to TRBJ2-2; tentatively, D is TRBD2 (6 bases). V lost 1 base and J lost 3, with 9 bases in between. CDR1 is MDHEN, CDR2 SYDVKM, per germline. The CDR3 covers 15 residues.

The rearrangement joins TRBV5-8 to TRBJ1-1; D is unclear. Trimming pared 4 bases from V and 0 bases from J, leaving 13 bases between. CDR1 and CDR2 from the germline V gene are SGHTS and YDEGEE. The CDR3 covers 15 residues. The CDR3 protein is CASSTLDFLNTEAFF. CDR3 nucleotide sequence: TGTGCCAGCAGCACCCTGGACTTTCTGAACACTGAAGCTTTCTTT.

The V call is TRBV7-9, the J call TRBJ1-3; maybe TRBD1 (5 bases). V gave up 3 bases and J gave up 0 bases, with 12 bases separating them. The V gene's germline CDR1 is SEHNR and CDR2 FQNEAQ (reference sequence). The length of the CDR3 is 16 residues. The CDR3 loop is CASSFSQGISGNTIYF. CDR3 nucleotide sequence: TGTGCCAGCAGCTTTAGTCAGGGCATCTCTGGAAACACCATATATTTT.

CDR3 DNA: TGTGCCTGGAGTAGCAGGGAGAACACTGAAGCTTTCTTT. Translating it yields CAWSSRENTEAFF. V usage is TRBV30 and J usage is TRBJ1-1; TRBD1 is a possible D gene (5 bases). The germline V and J ends were trimmed by 2 bases and 1 base, with 8 bases remaining between them. CDR3 length equals 13 residues. Germline V gives CDR1 GTSNPN, CDR2 SVGIG (reference sequence).

The V gene is TRBV5-1, the J gene TRBJ1-1; D possibly corresponds to TRBD1 (6 bases). CDR3 length: 15 residues. Germline CDR1 is SGHRS and CDR2 is YFSETQ. V gave up 4 bases and J gave up 3 bases, with 16 bases separating them. The CDR3 coding sequence is TGCGCCAGCAGCCTCAGGGCAGGGGCCGACACTGAAGCTTTCTTT. Amino acids: CASSLRAGADTEAFF.